The subject of this entry is one TCR beta chain. What it binds is unknown. The data were produced by immunoSEQ multiplex PCR, yet TCRdb's version contains in-frame clones alone and is incomplete. The sample lists about 50,000 clones; around four fifths were seen once. This specimen belongs to a study of memory CD4+ T cells and cytomegalovirus serostatus. The study, taken as a whole, reports: Suggested: most of the CMV-linked TCR signature lies in CD4+ memory cells.

Single viable CD3+CD4+CD8-CD45RO+ cells were sorted as the memory CD4+ T cells. V shed 3 bases, J shed 3 bases, and the junction held 4 bases outside the gene matches. The CDR3 loop spans 15 amino acids. From germline, CDR1 is SGHRS and CDR2 YFSETQ. This chain connects TRBV5-1 to TRBJ2-3; 10 bases are shared with TRBD2. The TCR originated in an adult in good health and CMV-seronegative. Input material: memory CD4+ T cells from blood. CDR3 nucleotides: TGCGCCAGCAGCTCCGGACTAGCGGAAACAGATACGCAGTATTTT. Amino acids: CASSSGLAETDTQYF.